This record looks at one TCR beta chain sequence and its context. These data originate in a study of blood T cell repertoires in COVID-19. With 5 bases removed from V and 6 bases from J, the gap between germline ends came to 13 bases. CDR1 and CDR2 (germline): LNHDA, SQIVND (reference sequence). The CDR3 loop spans 13 amino acids. Assay used: immunoSEQ multiplex PCR; TCRdb lists only in-frame clones, some missing. The sample shows 150,000 to 200,000 clones, roughly 90% of them seen only once. This TCR came from a man between 60 and 70 years old with active or convalescent COVID-19. Sequenced material: peripheral blood. The genes are TRBV19 and TRBJ1-1; D may be TRBD1 (5 bases). The CDR3 DNA follows: TGTGCCAGTAGTGTCAGGGCGGCGTCTGAAGCTTTCTTT. Its translation: CASSVRAASEAFF.